This TCR beta chain comes out of a study of cytomegalovirus exposure and HLA in healthy donors. Using immunoSEQ multiplex PCR, the repertoire was profiled, and TCRdb retains in-frame clones only, with some absent. Here the sample spans 170,000 or so clones, 80% to 85% being singletons. V shed 0 bases, J shed 5 bases, and the junction held 9 bases outside the gene matches. The CDR3 totals 17 residues. Germline CDR1 SGDLS, CDR2 YYNGEE. What was sequenced was PBMCs. The rearrangement joins TRBV9 to TRBJ2-2; 8 nucleotides match TRBD2. The TCR originated in a woman between 18 and 30 years old in good health and CMV-seropositive. The CDR3 region is CASSVEGAGAGTGELFF. The CDR3 DNA is TGTGCCAGCAGCGTAGAGGGAGCGGGGGCCGGAACCGGGGAGCTGTTTTTT.